This T cell receptor (beta chain) was captured in a study of shared T cell receptors in the human thymus. Profiled with immunoSEQ multiplex PCR; TCRdb holds only in-frame clones, not every one. The table has about 540,000 clones, about 80% seen once; the top ten hold more than 0.01%. The CDR3 is made up of 16 amino acids. Looked up from germline, CDR1 is LGHNA and CDR2 is YSLEER. V trimming: 3 bases; J trimming: 5 bases; junction bases outside the gene matches: 11. The data were also submitted as part of a second study, on human thymus T cells.

The sequenced material came from thymocytes. The chain employs TRBV4-3 and TRBJ1-1, with 8 bases matching TRBD1. The source is a boy in the first two years of life with a congenital heart defect. DNA of the CDR3: TGCGCCAGCAGCCAGGGGTGGGTCAACAGGGGGACTGAAGCTTTCTTT. This encodes CASSQGWVNRGTEAFF.